The clone carrying this T cell receptor (beta chain) was seen once. The source of the sample is a study of shared clonotypes between healthy human individuals. This CDR3 region has 20 residues. Trimming removed 4 bases from V and 2 bases from J; junction bases left unmatched: 13. Germline lookup yields CDR1 LGHNA and CDR2 YSLEER. Each subset's genomic DNA was split evenly across several immunoSEQ plates. Data came from immunoSEQ multiplex PCR; TCRdb stores just in-frame clones and leaves some out. The sample lists approximately 1,500,000 clones, around 97% occurring once. V is TRBV4-3 and J is TRBJ2-1; 14 nucleotides line up with TRBD2. The sequencing input was naive CD4+ T cells sorted from blood. Subset: CD45RA+ positively selected. This receptor was taken from a man aged 25-45 years in good health. CDR3 in amino acids: CASSLYYPGLAGATYNEQFF. The CDR3 DNA reads as TGCGCCAGCAGCCTCTACTACCCGGGACTAGCGGGAGCAACCTACAATGAGCAGTTCTTC.